This TCR beta chain comes out of a study of a mutant IDH1 vaccine in newly diagnosed glioma (dated by TCRdb to the early 2020s). In the study overall: Eight vaccinations were administered to patients in weeks 1, 3, 5, 7, 11, 15, 19 and 23, corresponding to visits V03 through V10. Vaccination started 4-6 weeks after radiotherapy alone, or was given together with temozolomide cycles in the groups whose treatment included chemotherapy. Of the approximately 33 patients who were treated, around 60% were male and approximately 38% were female, and the mean age was around 43 years. Before enrollment, patients had received standard therapy of radiotherapy alone, temozolomide alone, or radiochemotherapy with temozolomide; most received the combination. Peripheral blood samples were drawn at six visits, namely V03 (baseline), V05, V07, V10, V12 and V13. For exploratory analyses, longitudinal TCRB deep sequencing was carried out in some 25 treated patients wherever samples were available. On the study overall, not on this receptor specifically: Across multiple MHC alleles, vaccine-induced immune responses were seen in approximately 93% of patients. Availability determined which PBMC samples were chosen for TCRB deep sequencing. It was noted by the authors that analyses of patient blood samples could not be reproduced owing to sample limitations. Changes in the top peripheral T cell clonotypes picked up by TCRB sequencing did not appear to be linked to pseudoprogression.

The CDR3 runs 13 amino acids, cysteine and phenylalanine included. Just the 39-base CDR3 DNA is kept, in frame starting at base 1. The germline V gene encodes CDR1 SNHLY and CDR2 FYNNEI. V is reduced by 4 bases and J by 2 bases, leaving a spacing of 9 bases between them. Library preparation used the immunoSEQ multiplex PCR assay. Rearranged TCR beta chain sequences were amplified using the hsTCRB Kit according to the manufacturer's protocol. Sequencing of TCRB libraries was carried out on an Illumina MiSeq. On the authors' methods: The kit vendor's proprietary platform handled demultiplexing, trimming and gene mapping. The source is immuneACCESS, and TCRdb retained only in-frame sequences with V and J called. Part of the clones is not carried over; for the studies checked, unresolved V genes explain less than half of this, and the remainder is unexplained. The V and J calls and clone size are taken from that table; D and trimming were inferred from the DNA. This sample is represented by approximately 24,000 clones; around 77% of them were singletons. Of the sample, roughly 9% falls within the top ten clones.

Notes on this clone: The clone's antigen remains unknown. Within one base of it there is no much larger clone, and no base qualities were kept.

This specimen's time point label, interpreted: week 11, during vaccination. A 20-mer mutant IDH1 peptide at 300 micrograms in Montanide made up each vaccine dose, which was injected subcutaneously together with topical imiquimod. Donors had newly diagnosed WHO grade 3 or 4 IDH1-mutant astrocytomas with loss of nuclear ATRX. The samples were drawn from NOA16, a multicentre, single-arm, open-label phase I trial in Germany that tested a mutant IDH1 peptide vaccine in humans for the first time. Genomic DNA for TCRB sequencing was isolated from EDTA blood with the DNeasy Blood and Tissue Kit. This chain joins TRBV2 to TRBJ2-7, with no D gene named confidently. This TCR was sampled from a woman in her late teens or twenties with glioma. The sample was PBMCs, taken from a glioma patient whose treatment included an IDH1 peptide vaccine. The CDR3 loop reads CASSVLSAYEQYF. The DNA reads TGTGCCAGCAGTGTACTGTCCGCCTACGAGCAGTACTTC.